This TCR beta chain was observed in a study of monozygotic twins with inflammatory bowel disease. CDR3 size: 14 residues. Germline assignment: CDR1 SQVTM and CDR2 ANQGSEA. Remarks on this clonotype: The antigen remains undetermined.

General study results and limits: Healthy twins shared more clonotypes with others than IBD patients, most markedly active ones.

Per-sample cDNA came from eight separate reactions. After re-calling the 5' RACE reads, TCRdb lists one entry per CDR3 protein, DNA absent. In all, the sample yields 300,000 to 450,000 distinct CDR3 sequences. This chain uses TRBV29-1 with TRBJ1-4. This TCR was recovered from a human donor with ulcerative colitis or Crohn's disease, or a healthy co-twin of an affected twin (not recorded which). The sample taken for sequencing was blood. Here the CDR3 reads CSVEQGPAGEKLFF.